The present T cell receptor beta chain was sequenced within a study of blood T cell repertoires in COVID-19. Study overall: Acute and convalescent COVID-19 samples came from the United States, Italy and Spain.

The CDR3 loop spans 14 amino acids. The germline V gene has CDR1 LGHDT and CDR2 YNNKEL (reference sequence). V was trimmed by 2 bases and J by 4 bases, leaving 11 bases between them. Recruits, aged about 18 to 95 years, lived in 24 US areas. Allocation to cohorts depended on clinical history reported by the participants. Methods used by the authors: Reference gene primers were amplified, and this amplification served to estimate nucleated cell counts. The data were produced by immunoSEQ multiplex PCR, yet TCRdb's version contains in-frame clones alone and is incomplete. V and J calls and clone size follow that table, whereas D and trimming were derived from the DNA. The table has hundreds of thousands of clones, under 90% seen once. This clone was counted a single time.

The source of this sequence is a woman aged 50 to 65 who had been exposed to COVID-19. The V gene is TRBV3-1 (or the pseudogene TRBV3-2), the J gene TRBJ1-2; D gene unclear. The sample taken for sequencing was PBMCs or T cells enriched from blood (not recorded which). The CDR3 reads CASSQTDGFYGYTF. The CDR3 DNA reads TGTGCCAGCAGCCAAACCGACGGGTTCTATGGCTACACCTTC.